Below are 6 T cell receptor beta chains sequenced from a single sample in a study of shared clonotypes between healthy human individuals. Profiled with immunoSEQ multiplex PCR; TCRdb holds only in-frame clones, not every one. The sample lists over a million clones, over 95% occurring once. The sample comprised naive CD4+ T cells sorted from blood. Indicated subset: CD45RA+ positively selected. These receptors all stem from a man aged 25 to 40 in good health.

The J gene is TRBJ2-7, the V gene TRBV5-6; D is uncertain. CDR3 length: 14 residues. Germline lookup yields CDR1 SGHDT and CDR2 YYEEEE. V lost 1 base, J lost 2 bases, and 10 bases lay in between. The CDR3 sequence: CASSLSGGTYEQYF. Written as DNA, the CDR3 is TGTGCCAGCAGCTTGTCGGGCGGAACCTACGAGCAGTACTTC. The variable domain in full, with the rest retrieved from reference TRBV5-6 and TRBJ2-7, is DAGVTQSPTHLIKTRGQQVTLRCSPKSGHDTVSWYQQALGQGPQFIFQYYEEEERQRGNFPDRFSGHQFPNYSSELNVNALLLGDSALYLCASSLSGGTYEQYFGPGTRLTVT.

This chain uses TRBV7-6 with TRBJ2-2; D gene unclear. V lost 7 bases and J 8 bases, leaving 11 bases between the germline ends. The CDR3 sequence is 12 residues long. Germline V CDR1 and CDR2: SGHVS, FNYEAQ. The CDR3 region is CASKGLPGELFF. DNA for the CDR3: TGTGCCAGCAAGGGCCTACCGGGGGAGCTGTTTTTT.

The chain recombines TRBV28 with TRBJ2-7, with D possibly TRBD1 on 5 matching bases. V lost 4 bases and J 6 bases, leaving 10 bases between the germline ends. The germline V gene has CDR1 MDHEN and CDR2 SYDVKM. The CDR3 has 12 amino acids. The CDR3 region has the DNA TGTGCCAGCAGTTCCGCAGGGCGCGAGCAGTACTTC. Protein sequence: CASSSAGREQYF.

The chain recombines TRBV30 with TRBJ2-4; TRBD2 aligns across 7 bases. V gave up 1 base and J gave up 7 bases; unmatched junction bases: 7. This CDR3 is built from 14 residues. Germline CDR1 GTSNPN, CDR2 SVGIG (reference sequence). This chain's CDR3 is CAWSAGGRLNIQYF. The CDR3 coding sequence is TGTGCCTGGAGTGCGGGGGGAAGGTTGAACATTCAGTACTTC.

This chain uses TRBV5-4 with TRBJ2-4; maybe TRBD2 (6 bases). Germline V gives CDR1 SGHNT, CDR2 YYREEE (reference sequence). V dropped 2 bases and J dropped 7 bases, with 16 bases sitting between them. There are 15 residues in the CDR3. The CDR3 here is CASSFTGSGFNIQYF. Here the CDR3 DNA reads TGTGCCAGCAGCTTTACAGGTAGCGGATTTAACATTCAGTACTTC.

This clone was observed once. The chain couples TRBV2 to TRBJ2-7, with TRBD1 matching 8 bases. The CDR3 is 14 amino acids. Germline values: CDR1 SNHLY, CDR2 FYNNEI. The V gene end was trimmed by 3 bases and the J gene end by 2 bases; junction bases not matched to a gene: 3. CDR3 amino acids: CASSEQGAAYEQYF. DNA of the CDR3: TGTGCCAGCAGTGAGCAGGGGGCGGCCTACGAGCAGTACTTC.